This entry lists 5 T cell receptor beta chains sequenced from one sample in a study of shared clonotypes between healthy human individuals. TCRdb's copy holds only in-frame clones and misses some; the assay was immunoSEQ multiplex PCR. This table holds approximately 500,000 clones, 79% found once. Specimen: PBMCs. The receptors were gathered from a woman aged 40 to 50 in good health. Some clones in this sample may be carry-over from other donors' samples.

About this clone itself: One end of the junction does not line up with germline, which may come from a read error. This chain joins TRBV7-2 and TRBJ1-2; 9 bases line up with TRBD1. Looked up from germline, CDR1 is SGHTA and CDR2 is FQGNSA. This CDR3 is built from 13 residues. CDR3 loop: CASSLRDREKQDF. DNA of the CDR3: TGTGCCAGCAGCTTGCGGGACAGGGAAAAACAGGACTTC.

The chain recombines TRBV7-3 with TRBJ2-5; TRBD2 might be the D (6 bases). The CDR3 is 18 residues long. Germline V gene sequence: CDR1 SGHTA, CDR2 FQGTGA. V was cut by 1 base and J by 5 bases, with 23 bases left in between. CDR3 sequence reads: CASSLKATGGPFGETQYF. The CDR3 nucleotides are TGTGCCAGCAGCTTAAAAGCGACTGGAGGGCCATTTGGGGAGACCCAGTACTTC.

The chain joins TRBV30 to TRBJ1-1; D gene uncertain. V was cut by 3 bases and J by 4 bases, with 15 bases left in between. The CDR3 sequence is 14 residues long. The germline gives CDR1 GTSNPN, CDR2 SVGIG (reference sequence). CDR3 nucleotides: TGTGCCTGGAGCCAGATCCTTGGGAGCACTGAAGCTTTCTTT. Encoded protein: CAWSQILGSTEAFF.

The V and J genes are TRBV7-8 and TRBJ2-7; possibly TRBD1 or TRBD2 for D (6 bases each). This CDR3 contains 14 residues. Germline V gives CDR1 SGHVS, CDR2 FQNEAQ. V lost 2 bases, J lost 4 bases, and 12 bases lay in between. DNA of the CDR3: TGTGCCAGCAGCTTAAACAGGGCGGGGTACGAGCAGTACTTC. It codes for CASSLNRAGYEQYF.

This chain connects TRBV19 to TRBJ2-1; 10 bases fit TRBD1. This CDR3 spans 14 amino acids. Losses at the gene ends were 9 bases for V and 10 bases for J; bases not matched to a gene: 12. CDR1 is LNHDA, CDR2 SQIVND, per germline (reference sequence). The CDR3, as DNA: TGTGCCAGCACCCGGACAGGGGGTCATGGGGAGCAGTTCTTC. This sequence encodes CASTRTGGHGEQFF.